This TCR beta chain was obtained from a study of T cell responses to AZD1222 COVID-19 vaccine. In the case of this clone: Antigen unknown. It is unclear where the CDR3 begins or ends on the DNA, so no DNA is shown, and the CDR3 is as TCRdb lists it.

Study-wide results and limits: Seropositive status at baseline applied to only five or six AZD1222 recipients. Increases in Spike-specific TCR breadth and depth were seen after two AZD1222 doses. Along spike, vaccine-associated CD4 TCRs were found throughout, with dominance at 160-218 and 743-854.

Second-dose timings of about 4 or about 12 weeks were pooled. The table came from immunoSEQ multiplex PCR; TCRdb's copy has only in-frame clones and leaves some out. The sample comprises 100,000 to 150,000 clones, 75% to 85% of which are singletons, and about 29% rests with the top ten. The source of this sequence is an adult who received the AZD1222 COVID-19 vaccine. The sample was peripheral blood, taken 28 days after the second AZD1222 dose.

CDR3 amino acids: CASSFGNGPGTNEKLFF. The rearrangement links TRBV28 to TRBJ1-4; TRBD1, the table's D call, lacks a check against the DNA. Per germline, CDR1 MDHEN and CDR2 SYDVKM. Ends included, the CDR3 has 17 residues.